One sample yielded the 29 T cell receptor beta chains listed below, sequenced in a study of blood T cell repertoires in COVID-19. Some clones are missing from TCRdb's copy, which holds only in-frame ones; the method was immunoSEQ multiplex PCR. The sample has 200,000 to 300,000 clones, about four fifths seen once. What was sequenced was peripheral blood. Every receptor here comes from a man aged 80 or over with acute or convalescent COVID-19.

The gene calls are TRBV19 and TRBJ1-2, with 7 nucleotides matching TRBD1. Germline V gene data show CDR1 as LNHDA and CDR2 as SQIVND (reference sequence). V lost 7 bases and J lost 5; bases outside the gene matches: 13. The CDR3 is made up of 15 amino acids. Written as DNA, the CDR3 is TGTGCCAGTACAAACAGGGACAGAGAACTATATGGCTACACCTTC. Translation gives CASTNRDRELYGYTF.

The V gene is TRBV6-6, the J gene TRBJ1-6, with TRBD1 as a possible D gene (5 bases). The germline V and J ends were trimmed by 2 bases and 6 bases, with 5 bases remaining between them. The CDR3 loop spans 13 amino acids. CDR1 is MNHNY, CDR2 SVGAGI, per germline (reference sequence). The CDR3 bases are TGTGCCAGCAGTTACAGGGGTAATTCACCCCTCCACTTT. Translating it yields CASSYRGNSPLHF.

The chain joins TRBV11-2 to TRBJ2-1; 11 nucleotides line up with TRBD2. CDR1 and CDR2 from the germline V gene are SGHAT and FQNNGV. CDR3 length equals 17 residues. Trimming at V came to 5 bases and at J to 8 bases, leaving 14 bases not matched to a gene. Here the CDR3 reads CASSPRGTSGTRDEQFF. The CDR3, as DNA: TGTGCCAGCAGCCCCAGGGGGACTAGCGGAACCCGGGATGAGCAGTTCTTC. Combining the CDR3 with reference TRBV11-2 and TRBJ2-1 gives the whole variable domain EAGVAQSPRYKIIEKRQSVAFWCNPISGHATLYWYQQILGQGPKLLIQFQNNGVVDDSQLPKDRFSAERLKGVDSTLKIQPAKLEDSAVYLCASSPRGTSGTRDEQFFGPGTRLTVL.

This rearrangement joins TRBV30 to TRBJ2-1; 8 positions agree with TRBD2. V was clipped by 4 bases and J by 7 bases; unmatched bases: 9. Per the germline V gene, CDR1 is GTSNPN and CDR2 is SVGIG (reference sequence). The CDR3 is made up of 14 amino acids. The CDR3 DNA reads TGTGCCTGGACCGGGGGGGCCTGGGGGAATGAGCAGTTCTTC. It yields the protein CAWTGGAWGNEQFF.

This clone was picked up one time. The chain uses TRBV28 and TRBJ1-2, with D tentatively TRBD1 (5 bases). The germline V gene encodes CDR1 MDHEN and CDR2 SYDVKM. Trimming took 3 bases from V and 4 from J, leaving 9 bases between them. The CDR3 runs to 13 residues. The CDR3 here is CASSFQGIYGYTF. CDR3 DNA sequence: TGTGCCAGCAGTTTCCAGGGAATCTATGGCTACACCTTC.

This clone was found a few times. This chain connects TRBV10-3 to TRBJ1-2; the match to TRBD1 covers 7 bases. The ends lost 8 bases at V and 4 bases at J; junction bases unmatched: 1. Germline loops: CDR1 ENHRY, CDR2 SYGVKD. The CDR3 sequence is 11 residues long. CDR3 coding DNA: TGTGCCATCGCAGGGGGCTATGGCTACACCTTC. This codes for CAIAGGYGYTF.

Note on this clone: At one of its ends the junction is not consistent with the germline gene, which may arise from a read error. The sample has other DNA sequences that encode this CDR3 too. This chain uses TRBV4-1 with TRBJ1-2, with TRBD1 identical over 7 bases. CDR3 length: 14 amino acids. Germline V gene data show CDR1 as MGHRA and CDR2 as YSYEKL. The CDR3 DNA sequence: TGCGCCAGTAGCCAAGTGACAGGGAACTATGGCTACACCTTC. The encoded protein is CASSQVTGNYGYTF.

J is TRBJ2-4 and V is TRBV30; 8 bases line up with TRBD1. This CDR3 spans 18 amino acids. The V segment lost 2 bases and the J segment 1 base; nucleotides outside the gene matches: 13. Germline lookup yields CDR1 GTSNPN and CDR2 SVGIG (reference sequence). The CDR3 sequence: CAWSTPQPGGLAKNIQYF. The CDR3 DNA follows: TGTGCCTGGAGTACACCCCAACCAGGGGGCCTTGCCAAAAACATTCAGTACTTC.

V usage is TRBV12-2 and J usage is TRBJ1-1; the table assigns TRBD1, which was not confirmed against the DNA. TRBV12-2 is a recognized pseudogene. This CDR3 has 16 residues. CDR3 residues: CASRYKSTGGEPEAFF. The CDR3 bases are TGTGCAAGTCGCTATAAATCAACAGGGGGCGAACCTGAAGCTTTCTTT.

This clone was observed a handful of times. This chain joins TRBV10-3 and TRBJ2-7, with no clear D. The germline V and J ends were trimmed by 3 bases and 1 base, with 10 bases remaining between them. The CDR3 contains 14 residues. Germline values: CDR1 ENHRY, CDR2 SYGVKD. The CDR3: CAISEARGSYEQYF. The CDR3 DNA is TGTGCCATCAGTGAAGCCCGCGGTTCCTACGAGCAGTACTTC.

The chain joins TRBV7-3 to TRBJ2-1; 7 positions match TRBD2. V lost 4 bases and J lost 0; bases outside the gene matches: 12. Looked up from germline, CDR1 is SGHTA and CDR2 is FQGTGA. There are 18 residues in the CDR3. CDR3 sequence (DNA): TGTGCCAGCAGCTCCAGCGGGGCTAAGAAGAGCTCCTACAATGAGCAGTTCTTC. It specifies CASSSSGAKKSSYNEQFF. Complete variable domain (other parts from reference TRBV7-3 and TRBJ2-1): GAGVSQTPSNKVTEKGKYVELRCDPISGHTALYWYRQSLGQGPEFLIYFQGTGAADDSGLPNDRFFAVRPEGSVSTLKIQRTERGDSAVYLCASSSSGAKKSSYNEQFFGPGTRLTVL.

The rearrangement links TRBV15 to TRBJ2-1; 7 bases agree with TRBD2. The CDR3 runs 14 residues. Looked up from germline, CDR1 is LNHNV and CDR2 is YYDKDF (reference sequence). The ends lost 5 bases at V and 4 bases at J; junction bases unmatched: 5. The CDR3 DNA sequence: TGTGCCACCAGCGAAGCGGGACCTTACAATGAGCAGTTCTTC. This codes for CATSEAGPYNEQFF.

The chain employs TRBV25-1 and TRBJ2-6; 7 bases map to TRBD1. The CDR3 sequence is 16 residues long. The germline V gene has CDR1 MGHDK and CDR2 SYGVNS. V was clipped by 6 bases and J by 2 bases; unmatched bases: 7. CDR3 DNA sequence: TGTGCCAGCAGACCCGGGACAGCTGCTGGGGCCAACGTCCTGACTTTC. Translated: CASRPGTAAGANVLTF.

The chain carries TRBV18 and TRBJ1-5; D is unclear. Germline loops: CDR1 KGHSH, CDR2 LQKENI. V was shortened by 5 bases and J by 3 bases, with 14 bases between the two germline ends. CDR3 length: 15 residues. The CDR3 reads CASSSTGRSNQPQHF. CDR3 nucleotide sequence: TGTGCCAGCTCATCCACTGGTCGTTCCAATCAGCCCCAGCATTTT.

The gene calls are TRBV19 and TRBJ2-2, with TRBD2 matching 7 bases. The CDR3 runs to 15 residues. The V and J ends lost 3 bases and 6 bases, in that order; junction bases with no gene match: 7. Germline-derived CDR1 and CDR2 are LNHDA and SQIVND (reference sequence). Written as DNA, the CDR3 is TGTGCCAGTAGTATGGCCAGCGGGGCACCCGGGGAGCTGTTTTTT. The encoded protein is CASSMASGAPGELFF.

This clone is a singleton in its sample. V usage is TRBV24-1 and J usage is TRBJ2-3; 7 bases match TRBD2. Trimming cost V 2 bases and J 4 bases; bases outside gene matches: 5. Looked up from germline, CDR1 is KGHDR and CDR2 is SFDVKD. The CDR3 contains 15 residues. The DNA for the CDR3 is TGTGCCACCAGTGATTCCTCCGGACTAGCAGATACGCAGTATTTT. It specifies CATSDSSGLADTQYF.

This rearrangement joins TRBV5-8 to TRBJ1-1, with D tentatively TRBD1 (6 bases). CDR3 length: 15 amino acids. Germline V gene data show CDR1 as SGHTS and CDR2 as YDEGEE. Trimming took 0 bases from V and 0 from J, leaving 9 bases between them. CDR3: CASSLGDNMNTEAFF. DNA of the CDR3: TGTGCCAGCAGCTTGGGGGACAACATGAACACTGAAGCTTTCTTT.

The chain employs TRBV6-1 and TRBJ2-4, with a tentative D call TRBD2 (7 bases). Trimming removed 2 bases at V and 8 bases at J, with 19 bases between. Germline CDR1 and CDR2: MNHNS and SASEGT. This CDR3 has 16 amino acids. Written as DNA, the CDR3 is TGTGCCAGCAGTGAACGGGGGGCAGGGCCGAGGGACATTCAGTACTTC. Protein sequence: CASSERGAGPRDIQYF.

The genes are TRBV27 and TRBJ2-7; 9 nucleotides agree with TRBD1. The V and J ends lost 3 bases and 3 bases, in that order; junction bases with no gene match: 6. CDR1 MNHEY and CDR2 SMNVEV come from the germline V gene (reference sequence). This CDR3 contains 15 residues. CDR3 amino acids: CASSFLTGGGYEQYF. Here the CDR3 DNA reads TGTGCCAGCAGTTTCTTGACAGGGGGAGGCTACGAGCAGTACTTC.

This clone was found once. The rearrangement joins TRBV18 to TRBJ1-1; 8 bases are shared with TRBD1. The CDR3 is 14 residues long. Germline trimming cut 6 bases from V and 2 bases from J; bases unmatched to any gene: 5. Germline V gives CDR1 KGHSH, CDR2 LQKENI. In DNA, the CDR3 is TGTGCCAGCTCCCGACAGGGGATCAACACTGAAGCTTTCTTT. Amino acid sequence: CASSRQGINTEAFF.

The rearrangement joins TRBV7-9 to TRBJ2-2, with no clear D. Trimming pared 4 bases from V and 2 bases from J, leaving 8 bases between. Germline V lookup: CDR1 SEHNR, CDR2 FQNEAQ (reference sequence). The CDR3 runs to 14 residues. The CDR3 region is CASSSLSNTGELFF. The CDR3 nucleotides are TGTGCCAGCAGCTCCCTCTCTAACACCGGGGAGCTGTTTTTT.

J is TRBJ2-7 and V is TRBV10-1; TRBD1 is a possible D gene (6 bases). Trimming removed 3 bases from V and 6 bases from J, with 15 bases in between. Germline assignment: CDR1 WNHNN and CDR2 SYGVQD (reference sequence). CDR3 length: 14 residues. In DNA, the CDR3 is TGCGCCAGCAGTGAAAGCAGGGGATTTCGCGAGCAGTACTTC. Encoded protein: CASSESRGFREQYF.

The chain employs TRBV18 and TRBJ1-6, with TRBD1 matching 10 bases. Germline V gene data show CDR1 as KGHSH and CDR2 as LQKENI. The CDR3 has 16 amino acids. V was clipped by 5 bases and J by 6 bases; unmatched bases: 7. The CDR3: CASSTGTGVFNSPLHF. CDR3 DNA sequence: TGTGCCAGCTCAACCGGGACAGGGGTTTTTAATTCACCCCTCCACTTT.

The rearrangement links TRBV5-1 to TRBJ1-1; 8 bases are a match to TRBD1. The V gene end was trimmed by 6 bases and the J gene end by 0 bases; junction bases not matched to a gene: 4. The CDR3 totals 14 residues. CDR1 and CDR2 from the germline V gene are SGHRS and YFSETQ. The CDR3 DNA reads TGCGCCAGCAATGGACAGGGCCTGAACACTGAAGCTTTCTTT. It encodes CASNGQGLNTEAFF. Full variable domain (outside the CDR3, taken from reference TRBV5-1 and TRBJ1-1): KAGVTQTPRYLIKTRGQQVTLSCSPISGHRSVSWYQQTPGQGLQFLFEYFSETQRNKGNFPGRFSGRQFSNSRSEMNVSTLELGDSALYLCASNGQGLNTEAFFGQGTRLTVV.

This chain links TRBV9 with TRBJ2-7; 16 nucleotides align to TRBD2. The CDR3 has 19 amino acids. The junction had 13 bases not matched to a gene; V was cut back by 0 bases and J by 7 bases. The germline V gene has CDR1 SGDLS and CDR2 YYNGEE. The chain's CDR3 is CASSVATPGLAGGPGEQYF. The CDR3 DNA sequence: TGTGCCAGCAGCGTAGCTACTCCGGGACTAGCGGGGGGGCCGGGAGAGCAGTACTTC.

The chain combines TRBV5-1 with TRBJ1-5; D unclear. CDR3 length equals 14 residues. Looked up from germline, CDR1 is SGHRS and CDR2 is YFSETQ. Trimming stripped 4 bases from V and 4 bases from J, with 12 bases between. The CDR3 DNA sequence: TGCGCCAGCAGCCCAGACATCTTAAATCAGCCCCAGCATTTT. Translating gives CASSPDILNQPQHF.

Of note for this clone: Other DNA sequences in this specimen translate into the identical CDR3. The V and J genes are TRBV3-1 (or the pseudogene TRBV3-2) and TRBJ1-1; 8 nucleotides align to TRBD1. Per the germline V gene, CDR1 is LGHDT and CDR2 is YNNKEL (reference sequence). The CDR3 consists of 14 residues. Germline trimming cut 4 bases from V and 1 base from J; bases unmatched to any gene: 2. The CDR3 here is CASSRTGRNTEAFF. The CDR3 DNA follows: TGTGCCAGCAGCCGGACAGGGAGGAACACTGAAGCTTTCTTT.

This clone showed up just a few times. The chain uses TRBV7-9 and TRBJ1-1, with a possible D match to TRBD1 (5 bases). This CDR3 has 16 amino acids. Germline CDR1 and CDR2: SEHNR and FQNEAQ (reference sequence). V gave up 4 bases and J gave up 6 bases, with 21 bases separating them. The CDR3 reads CASSYLGGAWGAEAFF. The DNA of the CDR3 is TGTGCCAGCAGCTACCTCGGGGGAGCCTGGGGAGCTGAAGCTTTCTTT.

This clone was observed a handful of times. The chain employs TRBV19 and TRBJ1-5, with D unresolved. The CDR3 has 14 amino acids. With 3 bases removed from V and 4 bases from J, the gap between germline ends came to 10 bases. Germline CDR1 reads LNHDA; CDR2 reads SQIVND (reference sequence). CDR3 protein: CASSIRDLNQPQHF. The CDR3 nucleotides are TGTGCCAGTAGTATTCGGGATCTAAATCAGCCCCAGCATTTT.